The 15 T cell receptor beta chains below all came from one sample that was sequenced in a study of T cells in Graves' hyperthyroidism and ophthalmopathy. From RNA transcripts, TCR beta CDR3 regions were amplified. First-round RT-PCR with HTBI primers amplified the TCR CDR3 region. In TCRdb, the multiplex PCR reads were re-called with MiXCR into one record per CDR3 protein. The sample records about 250,000 distinct CDR3 sequences, around 22% being singletons. Sequenced material: blood. These receptors came from a man aged 25 to 40 with Graves' ophthalmopathy.

In this sample, this clonotype turned up a few times. The chain carries TRBV7-9 and TRBJ2-2, with 8 bases lining up with TRBD2. CDR1 and CDR2 (germline): SEHNR, FQNEAQ (reference sequence). V lost 6 bases to trimming and J lost 5 bases; unmatched junction nucleotides: 8. The CDR3 runs to 15 residues. The CDR3 DNA is TGTGCCAGCAGGGGTAGCGGGATGACTACCGGGGAGCTGTTTTTT. Its protein is CASRGSGMTTGELFF.

This clonotype showed up many times. This chain connects TRBV11-2 to TRBJ2-1; D gene uncertain. Per the germline V gene, CDR1 is SGHAT and CDR2 is FQNNGV. Trimming cost V 2 bases and J 8 bases, with 7 bases left between them. This CDR3 region has 12 residues. The CDR3 nucleotides are TGTGCCAGCAGCTTAAGTCTCCATGAGCAGTTCTTC. It specifies CASSLSLHEQFF.

This rearrangement joins TRBV10-1 to TRBJ2-1, with 9 bases aligning to TRBD2. The CDR3 extends over 15 amino acids. Germline CDR1 WNHNN, CDR2 SYGVQD (reference sequence). V gave up 3 bases and J gave up 7 bases; unmatched junction bases: 7. This chain's CDR3 is CASSDNLAGHNEQFF. CDR3 nucleotide sequence: TGCGCCAGCAGTGATAATCTAGCGGGACATAATGAGCAGTTCTTC.

The V call is TRBV3-1, the J call TRBJ1-2, with TRBD1 identical over 10 bases. V gave up 1 base and J gave up 8 bases; unmatched junction bases: 4. This CDR3 has 14 amino acids. CDR1 LGHDT and CDR2 YNNKEL come from the germline V gene (reference sequence). CDR3: CASSQVTGGFGYTF. In DNA form, the CDR3 reads TGTGCCAGCAGCCAAGTGACAGGGGGCTTCGGCTACACCTTC.

The V and J genes are TRBV6-5 and TRBJ2-7, with TRBD1 as a possible D gene (6 bases). V was pared by 0 bases and J by 1 base, with 10 bases between. This CDR3 comprises 15 residues. Per the germline V gene, CDR1 is MNHEY and CDR2 is SVGAGI. The CDR3: CASSYSRDKSYEQYF. DNA of the CDR3: TGTGCCAGCAGTTACTCTCGGGACAAGTCCTACGAGCAGTACTTC.

This CDR3 is CASPGTGIIYEQFF. DNA of the CDR3: TGTGCCAGCCCCGGGACAGGGATAATCTATGAGCAGTTCTTC. The rearrangement uses TRBV7-3 and TRBJ2-1; TRBD1 matches 9 bases. V was clipped by 8 bases and J by 8 bases; unmatched bases: 10. Germline V gene sequence: CDR1 SGHTA, CDR2 FQGTGA. There are 14 residues in the CDR3.

In this sample, this clonotype turned up many times. V gene TRBV5-1 combines with J gene TRBJ1-1; D is uncertain. CDR1 SGHRS and CDR2 YFSETQ come from the germline V gene. The length of the CDR3 is 15 residues. V was pared by 6 bases and J by 4 bases, with 19 bases between. As DNA, the CDR3 is TGCGCCAGCACTCCGTTCACGGGGAGTCGCACTGAAGCTTTCTTT. It specifies CASTPFTGSRTEAFF.

V is TRBV28 and J is TRBJ2-7, with D tentatively TRBD1 or TRBD2 (5 bases each). CDR3 length equals 12 residues. Trimming pared 2 bases from V and 9 bases from J, leaving 11 bases between. Germline CDR1 reads MDHEN; CDR2 reads SYDVKM. CDR3 protein: CASSLEGFGQYF. The CDR3 DNA is TGTGCCAGCAGTTTAGAGGGGTTTGGGCAGTACTTC.

In this sample, this clonotype turned up a few times. The chain uses TRBV7-2 and TRBJ2-5, with 10 bases identical to TRBD2. Trimming removed 1 base from V and 5 bases from J; junction bases left unmatched: 10. Looked up from germline, CDR1 is SGHTA and CDR2 is FQGNSA. The CDR3 has 17 residues. CDR3 bases: TGTGCCAGCAGCTTAGGTTGGCTAGCGGGAGTTCGGGAGACCCAGTACTTC. Translating it yields CASSLGWLAGVRETQYF.

The rearrangement links TRBV29-1 to TRBJ2-5; D gene unclear. Germline V gene sequence: CDR1 SQVTM, CDR2 ANQGSEA. The CDR3 covers 10 residues. V lost 3 bases, J lost 4 bases, and 3 bases lay in between. The CDR3 nucleotides are TGCAGCGTTGAGAGAGAGACCCAGTACTTC. Translated, it gives CSVERETQYF. Combining the CDR3 with reference TRBV29-1 and TRBJ2-5 gives the whole variable domain SAVISQKPSRDICQRGTSLTIQCQVDSQVTMMFWYRQQPGQSLTLIATANQGSEATYESGFVIDKFPISRPNLTFSTLTVSNMSPEDSSIYLCSVERETQYFGPGTRLLVL.

This clonotype showed up many times. The genes are TRBV6-1 and TRBJ1-3; D not certain. CDR1 MNHNS and CDR2 SASEGT come from the germline V gene. V was clipped by 5 bases and J by 0 bases, with 8 bases between them. This CDR3 is built from 14 residues. The DNA for the CDR3 is TGTGCCAGCAGTTACCTCACCTCTGGAAACACCATATATTTT. It is translated as CASSYLTSGNTIYF.

The rearrangement links TRBV19 to TRBJ2-5; 7 bases line up with TRBD1. CDR3 length: 14 amino acids. V lost 5 bases and J lost 2; bases outside the gene matches: 5. Germline CDR1 is LNHDA and CDR2 is SQIVND (reference sequence). Written as DNA, the CDR3 is TGTGCCAGTAGTTCCCAGACAGGGCAAGAGACCCAGTACTTC. As protein: CASSSQTGQETQYF.

In this sample, this clonotype turned up once. DNA of the CDR3: TGTGCCAGCAGCCAAGATAGGGCGGGGAAAAGTGAGCAGTTCTTC. Residues: CASSQDRAGKSEQFF. The chain carries TRBV3-1 and TRBJ2-1; weak D call: TRBD2 (6 bases). The germline V gene has CDR1 LGHDT and CDR2 YNNKEL (reference sequence). This CDR3 is built from 15 residues. Trimming cost V 0 bases and J 9 bases, with 15 bases left between them.

This clonotype showed up just a few times. The V call is TRBV28, the J call TRBJ2-4; perhaps D is TRBD1 or TRBD2 (6 bases each). With 2 bases removed from V and 8 bases from J, the gap between germline ends came to 19 bases. From germline, CDR1 is MDHEN and CDR2 SYDVKM. The CDR3 covers 16 residues. The CDR3 DNA reads TGTGCCAGCAGTTTAAGTCCCCGGGGGCGGGTTGACATTCAGTACTTC. Amino acid sequence: CASSLSPRGRVDIQYF.

Ten or more counts support this clonotype. The chain carries TRBV30 and TRBJ1-1; D is unclear. The CDR3 runs 12 residues. V shed 1 base and J shed 6 bases, with 9 bases lying between them. CDR1 GTSNPN and CDR2 SVGIG come from the germline V gene (reference sequence). The CDR3 bases are TGTGCCTGGAGTGCATCAGTGGCTGAAGCTTTCTTT. This translates into CAWSASVAEAFF.